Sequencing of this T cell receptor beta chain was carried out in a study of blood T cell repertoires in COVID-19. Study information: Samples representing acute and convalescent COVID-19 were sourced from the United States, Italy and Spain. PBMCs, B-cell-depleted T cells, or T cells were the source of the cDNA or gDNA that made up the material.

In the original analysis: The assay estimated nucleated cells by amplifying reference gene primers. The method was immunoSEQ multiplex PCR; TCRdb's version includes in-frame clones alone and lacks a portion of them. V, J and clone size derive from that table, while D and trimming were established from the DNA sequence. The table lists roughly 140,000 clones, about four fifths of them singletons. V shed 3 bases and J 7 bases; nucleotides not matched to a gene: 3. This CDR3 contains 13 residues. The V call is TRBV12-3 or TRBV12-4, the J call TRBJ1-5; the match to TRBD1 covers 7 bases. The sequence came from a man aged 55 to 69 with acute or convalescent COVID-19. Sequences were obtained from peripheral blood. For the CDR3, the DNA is TGTGCCAGCAGTTTCGACAGGGAACAGCCCCAGCATTTT. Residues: CASSFDREQPQHF.